The clone carrying this TCR beta chain was observed a single time. Authors' data handling: From reference gene primer amplification, estimates of nucleated cell counts were derived. Profiling relied on immunoSEQ multiplex PCR, and the TCRdb table lists in-frame clones only, not all of them. The DNA gave D and trimming, while V, J and clone size come from that table. The sample lists some 91,000 clones, 75% to 90% occurring once. Trimming pared 8 bases from V and 7 bases from J, leaving 11 bases between. CDR1 is SNHLY and CDR2 is FYNNEI in the germline V gene. The CDR3 spans 12 residues. These data are taken from a study of blood T cell repertoires in COVID-19. Study-wide background: Acute-phase and convalescent COVID-19 samples originated in the United States, Italy and Spain. From T cells, B-cell-depleted T cells, or PBMCs came the material, which was cDNA or gDNA.

The specimen was peripheral blood. The gene calls are TRBV2 and TRBJ2-2; weak D call: TRBD1 (6 bases). The source is a human donor in a cohort sampled during active COVID-19. This CDR3 is CASARGYGELFF. DNA of the CDR3: TGTGCCAGCGCCAGGGGCTACGGGGAGCTGTTTTTT.